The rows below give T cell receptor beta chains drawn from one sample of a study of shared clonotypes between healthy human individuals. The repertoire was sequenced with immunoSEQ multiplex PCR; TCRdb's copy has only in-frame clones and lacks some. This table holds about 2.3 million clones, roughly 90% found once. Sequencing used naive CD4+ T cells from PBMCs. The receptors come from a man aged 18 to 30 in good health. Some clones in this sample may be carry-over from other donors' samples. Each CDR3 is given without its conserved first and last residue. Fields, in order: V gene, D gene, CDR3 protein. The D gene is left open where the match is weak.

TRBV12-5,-,ASGLVYVSAGSNEQF
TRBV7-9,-,ASSLAAGPQGGELF
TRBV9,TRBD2,ASSVTSGRSNEQF
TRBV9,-,ASSVAGYTEAF
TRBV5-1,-,ASSLGDPYNEQF
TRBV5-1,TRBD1,ASSEGQGDGELF
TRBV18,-,ASSPRARLQETQY
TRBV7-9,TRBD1,ASSGYRGRLYNEQF
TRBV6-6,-,ASGRGTDTQY
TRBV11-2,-,ASPLESDLGPANTGELF
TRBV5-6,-,ASSPRSSGNTIY
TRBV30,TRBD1,AWSVGTGGNTIY
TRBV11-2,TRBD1,ASSLTGVGYEQY
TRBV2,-,ASSQTGFQETQY
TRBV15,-,ATGRVPYEQY
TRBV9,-,ASSGSSQETQY
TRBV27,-,ASSLTGIYQPQH
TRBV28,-,ASSPRNGKNEKLF
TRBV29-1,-,SARAPTKEAF
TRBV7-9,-,ASSLARGGAYEQY
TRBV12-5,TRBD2,ASGLIGLATDTQY
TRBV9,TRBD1,ASSDLTGIGADTQY
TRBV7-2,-,ASSLVSGKNGEQY
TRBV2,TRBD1,ASSPDRDQPQH
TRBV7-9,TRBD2,ASSLGLAGLNEQF
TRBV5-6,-,ASSPLRVGPYEQY
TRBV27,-,ASSRRIGGTDTQY
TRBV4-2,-,ASSPQKGRRARNEQF
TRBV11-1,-,ASSLREASGELF
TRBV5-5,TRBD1,ASSFLGSAPGQGAGYT
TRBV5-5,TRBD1,ASSRQGVNTGELF
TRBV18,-,ASSPRGAGTGELF
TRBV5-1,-,ASSLGRGFGGYT
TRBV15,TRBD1,ATRPQGPEQETQY
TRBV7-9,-,ASSLSSVNTEAF
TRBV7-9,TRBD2,ASSLVSGGRTDTQY
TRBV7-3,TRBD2,ASSFTSRGSQGEQF
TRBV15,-,ATSRTFDNQPQH
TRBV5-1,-,ASSSGPSGANEKLF
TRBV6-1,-,ASRASGNTEAF
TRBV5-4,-,ASRDRAESTDTQY
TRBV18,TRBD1,ASSRGQGVNEKLF
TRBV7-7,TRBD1,ASSLDRRGEQY
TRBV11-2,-,ASSFSGANVLT
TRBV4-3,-,ASSQDPWGAIY
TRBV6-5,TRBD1,ASTDTGGGYT
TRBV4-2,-,ASSLGPSTQRQF
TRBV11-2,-,ASSPDSTQNIQY
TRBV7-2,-,ASSFLGFGLNTEAF
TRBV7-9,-,ASSLTGERDTQY
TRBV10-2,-,ASRDLGTEAF
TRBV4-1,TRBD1,ASSQGPRDRGNEKLF
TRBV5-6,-,ASSPLQGTSTEAF
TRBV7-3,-,ASSLTGGTEAF
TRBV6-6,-,ASSYPRYEQY
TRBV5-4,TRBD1,ASSSPPDRGFGEQF
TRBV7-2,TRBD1,ASSLVPTGATYEQY
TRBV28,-,ASRILNYGYT
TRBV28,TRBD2,ASSLGGTNTGELF
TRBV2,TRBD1,ASSGQGNYYGYT